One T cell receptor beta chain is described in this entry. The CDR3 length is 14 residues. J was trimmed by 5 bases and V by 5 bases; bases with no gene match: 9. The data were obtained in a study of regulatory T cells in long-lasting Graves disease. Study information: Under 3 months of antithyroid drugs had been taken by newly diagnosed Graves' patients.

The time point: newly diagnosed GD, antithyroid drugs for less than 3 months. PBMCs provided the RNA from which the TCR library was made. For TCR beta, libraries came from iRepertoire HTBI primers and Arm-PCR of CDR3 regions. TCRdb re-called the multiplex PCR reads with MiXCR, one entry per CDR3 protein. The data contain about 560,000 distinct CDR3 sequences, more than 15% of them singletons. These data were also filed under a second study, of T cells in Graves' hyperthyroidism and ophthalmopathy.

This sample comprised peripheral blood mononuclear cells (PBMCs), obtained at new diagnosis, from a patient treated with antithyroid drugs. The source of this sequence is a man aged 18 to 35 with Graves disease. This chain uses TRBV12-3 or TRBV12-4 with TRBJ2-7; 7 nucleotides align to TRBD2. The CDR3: CASSPRLASNEQYF. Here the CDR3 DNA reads TGTGCCAGCAGTCCCCGACTAGCTTCAAACGAGCAGTACTTC.